This entry is about one T cell receptor (beta chain). Its cognate antigen is unknown. The length of the CDR3 is 15 residues. CDR1 is SGHNT, CDR2 YYREEE, per germline (reference sequence). V trimming: 4 bases; J trimming: 7 bases; junction bases outside the gene matches: 8. Time point indicated: week 23, last vaccination. Every single dose of the vaccine, 300 ug of mutant IDH1 20-mer peptide, came with topical imiquimod. This record comes from a study of a mutant IDH1 vaccine in newly diagnosed glioma. Study context: First vaccine doses came 4-6 weeks after radiotherapy alone, or with temozolomide cycles.

Produced via immunoSEQ multiplex PCR; TCRdb's table is partial and in-frame only. The sample holds about 56,000 clones, over 70% seen once. This chain connects TRBV5-4 to TRBJ2-1; 10 bases agree with TRBD2. The sample was PBMCs, taken from a glioma patient whose treatment included an IDH1 peptide vaccine. This sequence originates from a man aged 35 to 55 with glioma. The CDR3 DNA follows: TGTGCCAGCAGCCAGAGCGGGAGGGTGTTTAATGAGCAGTTCTTC. This encodes CASSQSGRVFNEQFF.